This T cell receptor beta chain was identified during a study of human T cells and chemical hapten exposure. A few counts support this clonotype. As to time point: patch test 3, about 24 weeks after DPC sensitization. Treatment of the sample: therapeutic diphenylcyclopropenone sensitization with weekly scalp DPC. Blood, whole and unfractionated, served as the source for total RNA extraction. TCRdb independently ran MiXCR on the RACE reads; one entry per CDR3 protein. The sample includes about 190,000 distinct CDR3 sequences, more than 20% of them seen just once. Trimming took off 6 bases at V and 1 base at J, with 10 bases between the two ends. Germline V gene lookup returns CDR1 SGHRS and CDR2 YFSETQ. The CDR3 is made up of 13 amino acids.

This specimen consisted of whole blood, obtained in connection with sensitization to the hapten diphenylcyclopropenone (DPC). This receptor was obtained from a woman between 40 and 50 years old with alopecia areata. Some clones in this sample may be carry-over from other donors' samples. The rearrangement uses TRBV5-1 and TRBJ1-1, with D perhaps TRBD1 (5 bases). The CDR3 spells CASTMGPNTEAFF. CDR3 in DNA: TGCGCCAGCACCATGGGGCCGAACACTGAAGCTTTCTTT.